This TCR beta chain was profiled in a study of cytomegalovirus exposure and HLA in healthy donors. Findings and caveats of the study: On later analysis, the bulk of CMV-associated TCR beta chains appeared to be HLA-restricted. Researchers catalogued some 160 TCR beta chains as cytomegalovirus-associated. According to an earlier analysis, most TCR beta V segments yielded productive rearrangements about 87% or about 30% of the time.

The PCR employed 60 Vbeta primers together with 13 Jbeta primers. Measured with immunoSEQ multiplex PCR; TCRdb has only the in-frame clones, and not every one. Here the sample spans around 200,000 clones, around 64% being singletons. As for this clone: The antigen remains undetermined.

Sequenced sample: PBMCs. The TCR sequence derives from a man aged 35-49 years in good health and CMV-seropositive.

This chain's CDR3 is CASSDRGPYEQYF. The CDR3 nucleotides are TGTGCCAGCAGTGACAGGGGGCCTTACGAGCAGTACTTC. The rearrangement joins TRBV28 to TRBJ2-7, with 10 bases fitting TRBD1. J gave up 4 bases and V 5 bases, and 2 bases lay outside the gene matches. The CDR3 extends over 13 amino acids. Looked up from germline, CDR1 is MDHEN and CDR2 is SYDVKM.